The 26 T cell receptor beta chains below all came from one sample that was sequenced in a study of T cell responses to AZD1222 COVID-19 vaccine. Using immunoSEQ multiplex PCR, the repertoire was profiled, and TCRdb retains in-frame clones only, with some absent. The sample contains 110,000 or so clones, approximately 83% of which appear only once. This specimen was peripheral blood, taken on day 0 of AZD1222 vaccination. The receptors here all came from an adult in good health.

The DNA of the CDR3 is TGTGCCAGCAGCTTAGTACGGTCCCGGGACAGGGGTTATGGCTACACCTTC. Translation gives CASSLVRSRDRGYGYTF. This chain connects TRBV11-2 to TRBJ1-2; 10 nucleotides line up with TRBD1. The CDR3 extends over 17 amino acids. The junction had 10 bases not matched to a gene; V was cut back by 1 base and J by 5 bases. Germline V CDR1 and CDR2: SGHAT, FQNNGV.

J is TRBJ1-5 and V is TRBV3-1 (or the pseudogene TRBV3-2); D gene unclear. This CDR3 is built from 13 residues. The germline CDR1 and CDR2 sequences are LGHDT and YNNKEL (reference sequence). V was trimmed by 0 bases and J by 7 bases, leaving 7 bases between them. The CDR3 DNA reads as TGTGCCAGCAGCCAAGATCTGGTACAGCCCCAGCATTTT. Translation: CASSQDLVQPQHF.

This chain joins TRBV28 and TRBJ2-2; weak D call: TRBD1 (5 bases). CDR1 is MDHEN, CDR2 SYDVKM, per germline. V lost 7 bases and J lost 3, with 15 bases in between. The CDR3 is 15 residues long. The DNA for the CDR3 is TGTGCCAGCATTTGGGGCGCCTATGACACCGGGGAGCTGTTTTTT. As protein: CASIWGAYDTGELFF.

The genes are TRBV24-1 and TRBJ2-1; 13 bases match TRBD2. V lost 8 bases and J lost 8; bases outside the gene matches: 5. The germline V gene encodes CDR1 KGHDR and CDR2 SFDVKD. The CDR3 loop spans 14 amino acids. The CDR3 loop is CATKLAGGPDEQFF. For the CDR3, the DNA is TGTGCCACCAAACTAGCGGGAGGGCCCGATGAGCAGTTCTTC.

The chain joins TRBV7-2 to TRBJ1-2; no firm D call. Germline-derived CDR1 and CDR2 are SGHTA and FQGNSA. Trimming removed 1 base from V and 4 bases from J, with 13 bases in between. The CDR3 loop spans 15 amino acids. In DNA, the CDR3 is TGTGCCAGCAGCTTAGGTTTCGGGTTCGGCTATGGCTACACCTTC. It is translated as CASSLGFGFGYGYTF.

The chain is built from TRBV19 and TRBJ2-1, with 9 bases that match TRBD2. This CDR3 has 15 amino acids. From germline, CDR1 is LNHDA and CDR2 SQIVND (reference sequence). Trimming took 2 bases from V and 9 from J; bases not matched to a gene: 8. The CDR3 spells CASSIQGGGAGEQFF. The CDR3 DNA follows: TGTGCCAGTAGTATACAGGGCGGGGGGGCCGGTGAGCAGTTCTTC. Variable domain in full (rest from reference TRBV19 and TRBJ2-1): DGGITQSPKYLFRKEGQNVTLSCEQNLNHDAMYWYRQDPGQGLRLIYYSQIVNDFQKGDIAEGYSVSREKKESFPLTVTSAQKNPTAFYLCASSIQGGGAGEQFFGPGTRLTVL.

The chain joins TRBV7-2 to TRBJ1-5, with TRBD1 matching over 10 bases. Trimming removed 5 bases from V and 4 bases from J; junction bases left unmatched: 8. Germline CDR1 is SGHTA and CDR2 is FQGNSA. This CDR3 has 16 amino acids. DNA of the CDR3: TGTGCCAGCAGCCCCAGGGCGGACAGGGGGAATCAGCCCCAGCATTTT. Translation: CASSPRADRGNQPQHF.

The chain is built from TRBV6-5 and TRBJ1-1, with D unresolved. CDR3 length: 16 amino acids. The V end lost 4 bases, the J end lost 4 bases, and 19 bases lay between the germline ends. Germline assignment: CDR1 MNHEY and CDR2 SVGAGI. DNA of the CDR3: TGTGCCAGCAGTTCCCTTGTTCGATTGGGTACCACTGAAGCTTTCTTT. It encodes CASSSLVRLGTTEAFF.

This clone was counted a single time. The V and J genes are TRBV6-4 and TRBJ1-4; no firm D call. The V and J ends lost 0 bases and 0 bases respectively, with 11 bases between them. CDR1 is MRHNA and CDR2 is SNTAGT in the germline V gene. The CDR3 extends over 17 amino acids. Here the CDR3 reads CASSDSKPHTTNEKLFF. The CDR3 nucleotides are TGTGCCAGCAGTGACTCGAAACCGCATACAACTAATGAAAAACTGTTTTTT.

The chain combines TRBV24-1 with TRBJ1-4; 9 bases are a match to TRBD1. This CDR3 contains 14 residues. After removal of 6 bases from V and 5 bases from J, the junction contained 3 bases not matched to a gene. The germline CDR1 and CDR2 sequences are KGHDR and SFDVKD. The CDR3 reads CATSNRGHNEKLFF. CDR3 bases: TGTGCCACCAGTAACAGGGGGCACAATGAAAAACTGTTTTTT.

This clone has more than one count but fewer than ten. The rearrangement links TRBV9 to TRBJ2-1, with unresolved D. The CDR3 runs to 13 residues. Deletions cut 0 bases from V and 7 bases from J, with 8 bases between. CDR1 and CDR2 from the germline V gene are SGDLS and YYNGEE. DNA of the CDR3: TGTGCCAGCAGCGTAGGCCTAGGAAATGAGCAGTTCTTC. This encodes CASSVGLGNEQFF.

V usage is TRBV10-3 and J usage is TRBJ1-2; D is unclear. V gave up 4 bases and J gave up 0 bases, with 9 bases separating them. The CDR3 totals 14 residues. The germline gives CDR1 ENHRY, CDR2 SYGVKD. CDR3 nucleotide sequence: TGTGCCATCAGTGTTCGGGAAGCTAACTATGGCTACACCTTC. Its protein product is CAISVREANYGYTF.

The V call is TRBV19, the J call TRBJ1-4; TRBD1 matches at 10 bases. CDR3 length equals 15 residues. Germline V gives CDR1 LNHDA, CDR2 SQIVND (reference sequence). The V and J ends lost 6 bases and 5 bases, in that order; junction bases with no gene match: 6. The DNA of the CDR3 is TGTGCCAGTAGCATGATGGGACAGGGGAATGAAAAACTGTTTTTT. It translates to CASSMMGQGNEKLFF. The whole variable domain, filled in from reference TRBV19 and TRBJ1-4, reads DGGITQSPKYLFRKEGQNVTLSCEQNLNHDAMYWYRQDPGQGLRLIYYSQIVNDFQKGDIAEGYSVSREKKESFPLTVTSAQKNPTAFYLCASSMMGQGNEKLFFGSGTQLSVL.

This chain uses TRBV5-4 with TRBJ2-7, with no clear D. The CDR3 is 11 amino acids. Looked up from germline, CDR1 is SGHNT and CDR2 is YYREEE (reference sequence). V lost 1 base and J lost 5, with 4 bases in between. CDR3 DNA sequence: TGTGCCAGCAGCTTGTTCGACGAGCAGTACTTC. Translating gives CASSLFDEQYF.

The rearrangement joins TRBV29-1 to TRBJ1-1, with D possibly matching TRBD1 (5 bases). The CDR3 totals 13 residues. V lost 3 bases, J lost 0 bases, and 8 bases lay in between. The germline CDR1 and CDR2 sequences are SQVTM and ANQGSEA. CDR3 loop: CSVDVGLNTEAFF. The CDR3 DNA sequence: TGCAGCGTTGATGTGGGGCTGAACACTGAAGCTTTCTTT.

V usage is TRBV5-1 and J usage is TRBJ2-3; unclear D gene. The germline V gene has CDR1 SGHRS and CDR2 YFSETQ. The CDR3 contains 12 residues. V dropped 0 bases and J dropped 4 bases, with 3 bases sitting between them. The DNA for the CDR3 is TGCGCCAGCAGCTTGGTTCCAGATACGCAGTATTTT. It translates to CASSLVPDTQYF. Combining the CDR3 with reference TRBV5-1 and TRBJ2-3 gives the whole variable domain KAGVTQTPRYLIKTRGQQVTLSCSPISGHRSVSWYQQTPGQGLQFLFEYFSETQRNKGNFPGRFSGRQFSNSRSEMNVSTLELGDSALYLCASSLVPDTQYFGPGTRLTVL.

This chain uses TRBV5-5 with TRBJ2-5, with D unclear. V lost 3 bases and J 1 base, leaving 10 bases between the germline ends. CDR3 length equals 14 residues. Germline CDR1 and CDR2: SGHKS and YYEKEE (reference sequence). The CDR3 bases are TGTGCCAGCAGCTCCGGGCAGCTCCAAGAGACCCAGTACTTC. Its translation is CASSSGQLQETQYF.

This clone has a handful of counts. V and J are TRBV7-9 and TRBJ2-4; D not certain. Trimming pared 5 bases from V and 0 bases from J, leaving 8 bases between. From germline, CDR1 is SEHNR and CDR2 FQNEAQ (reference sequence). The CDR3 consists of 14 residues. CDR3 nucleotides: TGTGCCAGCAGCCGTGATGTAGCCAAAAACATTCAGTACTTC. This encodes CASSRDVAKNIQYF. Drawing the rest from reference TRBV7-9 and TRBJ2-4, the complete variable domain is DTGVSQNPRHKITKRGQNVTFRCDPISEHNRLYWYRQTLGQGPEFLTYFQNEAQLEKSRLLSDRFSAERPKGSFSTLEIQRTEQGDSAMYLCASSRDVAKNIQYFGAGTRLSVL.

The gene calls are TRBV7-9 and TRBJ1-1; possible D gene TRBD1, 5 bases. V lost 2 bases and J 3 bases, leaving 7 bases between the germline ends. CDR1 and CDR2 from the germline V gene are SEHNR and FQNEAQ (reference sequence). The CDR3 has 13 amino acids. In nucleotides, the CDR3 is TGTGCCAGCAGCTTAAGGGGTTACACTGAAGCTTTCTTT. Protein: CASSLRGYTEAFF.

The genes are TRBV27 and TRBJ1-1, with D maybe TRBD1 (5 bases). CDR3 length equals 14 residues. V gave up 2 bases and J gave up 8 bases, with 15 bases separating them. Germline V gives CDR1 MNHEY, CDR2 SMNVEV (reference sequence). The CDR3 reads CASSLLPGGEEAFF. For the CDR3, the DNA is TGTGCCAGCAGTTTACTTCCCGGGGGGGAAGAAGCTTTCTTT.

V and J are TRBV11-3 and TRBJ1-4; weak D call: TRBD1 (5 bases). V gave up 2 bases and J gave up 14 bases, with 21 bases separating them. Looked up from germline, CDR1 is SGHNT and CDR2 is YENEEA. This CDR3 region has 15 residues. The CDR3 protein is CASSLRSVDSAVLFF. For the CDR3, the DNA is TGTGCCAGCAGCTTACGGTCGGTCGACAGCGCAGTGCTGTTTTTT. Filled out from reference TRBV11-3 and TRBJ1-4, the complete variable domain reads EAGVVQSPRYKIIEKKQPVAFWCNPISGHNTLYWYLQNLGQGPELLIRYENEEAVDDSQLPKDRFSAERLKGVDSTLKIQPAELGDSAVYLCASSLRSVDSAVLFFGSGTQLSVL.

The rearrangement links TRBV18 to TRBJ1-1; TRBD1 is a possible D gene (5 bases). The V and J ends lost 4 bases and 4 bases respectively, with 10 bases between them. CDR1 is KGHSH, CDR2 LQKENI, per germline. This CDR3 has 13 amino acids. This CDR3 is CASSQGQGTEAFF. The CDR3 bases are TGTGCCAGCTCACAGGGGCAGGGCACTGAAGCTTTCTTT.

The rearrangement links TRBV5-1 to TRBJ2-3; 13 bases align to TRBD2. V lost 4 bases, J lost 2 bases, and 4 bases stayed unmatched. From germline, CDR1 is SGHRS and CDR2 YFSETQ. The CDR3 length is 16 residues. The CDR3 region is CASSPGTSGNTDTQYF. CDR3 DNA: TGCGCCAGCAGCCCAGGGACTAGCGGGAACACAGATACGCAGTATTTT.

The gene calls are TRBV7-2 and TRBJ1-2; D might be TRBD1 (6 bases). Trimming pared 5 bases from V and 2 bases from J, leaving 12 bases between. Per the germline V gene, CDR1 is SGHTA and CDR2 is FQGNSA. The CDR3 totals 14 residues. As DNA, the CDR3 is TGTGCCAGCAGCATCCGGGACAAGAACTATGGCTACACCTTC. The encoded protein is CASSIRDKNYGYTF.

The gene calls are TRBV7-3 and TRBJ2-1, with 10 bases that match TRBD2. V was pared by 5 bases and J by 7 bases, with 5 bases of the junction left unmatched. This CDR3 contains 14 residues. Germline V CDR1 and CDR2: SGHTA, FQGTGA. In DNA form, the CDR3 reads TGTGCCAGCAGCCCTCCAGCGGGAGGGAATGAGCAGTTCTTC. This encodes CASSPPAGGNEQFF. Variable domain in full (rest from reference TRBV7-3 and TRBJ2-1): GAGVSQTPSNKVTEKGKYVELRCDPISGHTALYWYRQSLGQGPEFLIYFQGTGAADDSGLPNDRFFAVRPEGSVSTLKIQRTERGDSAVYLCASSPPAGGNEQFFGPGTRLTVL.

The rearrangement uses TRBV7-2 and TRBJ2-1, with TRBD2 identical over 7 bases. V shed 5 bases and J 0 bases; nucleotides not matched to a gene: 13. CDR1 and CDR2 from the germline V gene are SGHTA and FQGNSA. The CDR3 consists of 18 residues. The CDR3: CASSLRGEGSASYNEQFF. In DNA, the CDR3 is TGTGCCAGCAGCCTTCGCGGGGAGGGATCTGCCTCCTACAATGAGCAGTTCTTC.